The next 32 T cell receptor beta chains were all read from a single sample in a study of blood T cell repertoires in COVID-19. Using immunoSEQ multiplex PCR, the repertoire was profiled, and TCRdb retains in-frame clones only, with some absent. The sample yields approximately 450,000 clones, around 88% seen once. The sequencing input was peripheral blood. These receptors came from a woman aged 25 to 39 with acute or convalescent COVID-19.

The chain joins TRBV3-1 (or the pseudogene TRBV3-2) to TRBJ2-3; 10 nucleotides match TRBD2. The V segment lost 2 bases and the J segment 5 bases; nucleotides outside the gene matches: 4. Per germline, CDR1 LGHDT and CDR2 YNNKEL (reference sequence). The CDR3 length is 15 residues. The CDR3, as DNA: TGTGCCAGCAGCCAAACTAGCGGGGCCAAAGATACGCAGTATTTT. It yields the protein CASSQTSGAKDTQYF.

In the case of this clone: Relative to the germline gene, one junction end is altered; a read error may explain this. The chain carries TRBV7-9 and TRBJ2-3; possible D gene TRBD1, 6 bases. Germline V lookup: CDR1 SEHNR, CDR2 FQNEAQ (reference sequence). The CDR3 is 10 residues long. The CDR3 DNA sequence: TGTGCCAGCAGCCCCCACACAGGGTTCTTT. Amino acids: CASSPHTGFF.

The chain links TRBV7-9 to TRBJ1-4, with TRBD1 matching 7 bases. The CDR3 sequence is 15 residues long. V lost 5 bases and J lost 8; bases outside the gene matches: 11. Germline values: CDR1 SEHNR, CDR2 FQNEAQ (reference sequence). CDR3 sequence: CASSRSPGGLEKLFF. In DNA form, the CDR3 reads TGTGCCAGCAGCCGTTCTCCAGGGGGTTTGGAAAAACTGTTTTTT.

The gene calls are TRBV5-5 and TRBJ2-1; 9 nucleotides agree with TRBD2. The CDR3 is 16 residues long. After removal of 4 bases from V and 4 bases from J, the junction contained 9 bases not matched to a gene. CDR1 is SGHKS and CDR2 is YYEKEE in the germline V gene (reference sequence). The CDR3 loop reads CASSALAGAMYNEQFF. The CDR3 DNA reads TGTGCCAGCAGCGCATTAGCGGGGGCGATGTACAATGAGCAGTTCTTC. The full variable domain, in which reference TRBV5-5 and TRBJ2-1 provide the parts outside the CDR3, is DAGVTQSPTHLIKTRGQQVTLRCSPISGHKSVSWYQQVLGQGPQFIFQYYEKEERGRGNFPDRFSARQFPNYSSELNVNALLLGDSALYLCASSALAGAMYNEQFFGPGTRLTVL.

This clone was detected only once. V and J are TRBV6-7 and TRBJ1-5; 9 nucleotides align to TRBD1. TRBV6-7 is treated as an ORF (open reading frame) with a function not yet certain. After removal of 1 base from V and 2 bases from J, the junction contained 15 bases not matched to a gene. CDR3 length equals 20 residues. CDR3 residues: CASSYYAGTGLSYCNQPQHF. Here the CDR3 DNA reads TGTGCCAGCAGTTACTATGCCGGGACAGGGCTTTCCTATTGCAATCAGCCCCAGCATTTT.

This rearrangement joins TRBV2 to TRBJ2-3, with D possibly being TRBD2 (7 bases). The germline V gene encodes CDR1 SNHLY and CDR2 FYNNEI. V lost 1 base and J lost 0, with 11 bases in between. CDR3 length: 16 amino acids. The CDR3 sequence: CASSEGGGSSTDTQYF. The CDR3 DNA follows: TGTGCCAGCAGTGAAGGGGGGGGCTCGAGCACAGATACGCAGTATTTT.

V usage is TRBV5-1 and J usage is TRBJ2-1; 16 bases are shared with TRBD2. From germline, CDR1 is SGHRS and CDR2 YFSETQ. The CDR3 has 16 residues. The V segment lost 3 bases and the J segment 12 bases; nucleotides outside the gene matches: 9. CDR3 DNA sequence: TGCGCCAGCAGCTCTCTAGGGACTAGCGGGGGGGCAGGGCAGTTCTTC. It is translated as CASSSLGTSGGAGQFF.

The gene calls are TRBV27 and TRBJ1-3; unclear D gene. Looked up from germline, CDR1 is MNHEY and CDR2 is SMNVEV (reference sequence). The CDR3 spans 15 residues. V shed 3 bases and J shed 0 bases, with 9 bases lying between them. This chain's CDR3 is CASSLVYSSGNTIYF. In DNA, the CDR3 is TGTGCCAGCAGTTTGGTCTACAGCTCTGGAAACACCATATATTTT.

This chain links TRBV28 with TRBJ1-4; D remains unclear. Germline V gives CDR1 MDHEN, CDR2 SYDVKM. The V end lost 6 bases, the J end lost 4 bases, and 6 bases lay between the germline ends. The CDR3 is made up of 12 amino acids. The CDR3 protein is CASSPRNEKLFF. The CDR3 DNA reads as TGTGCCAGCAGCCCCCGTAATGAAAAACTGTTTTTT.

V gene TRBV28 combines with J gene TRBJ1-5; D not resolved. V was shortened by 5 bases and J by 1 base, with 9 bases between the two germline ends. CDR3 length: 14 residues. The germline CDR1 and CDR2 sequences are MDHEN and SYDVKM. CDR3 in amino acids: CASSMRLSNQPQHF. The CDR3 DNA sequence: TGTGCCAGCAGTATGAGGTTGAGCAATCAGCCCCAGCATTTT.

The rearrangement uses TRBV5-1 and TRBJ1-4; TRBD1 agrees at 8 bases. Trimming at V came to 0 bases and at J to 7 bases, leaving 5 bases not matched to a gene. The CDR3 has 15 amino acids. Germline V gives CDR1 SGHRS, CDR2 YFSETQ. CDR3 nucleotides: TGCGCCAGCAGCTTGGAGGCAGGGGGCGGTGAAAAACTGTTTTTT. Encoded protein: CASSLEAGGGEKLFF. Drawing the rest from reference TRBV5-1 and TRBJ1-4, the complete variable domain is KAGVTQTPRYLIKTRGQQVTLSCSPISGHRSVSWYQQTPGQGLQFLFEYFSETQRNKGNFPGRFSGRQFSNSRSEMNVSTLELGDSALYLCASSLEAGGGEKLFFGSGTQLSVL.

This clone has only a few counts. This chain links TRBV2 with TRBJ1-2, with 9 bases aligning to TRBD1. CDR1 and CDR2 from the germline V gene are SNHLY and FYNNEI. The trim removed 5 bases at V and 3 bases at J, leaving 4 bases unmatched. The CDR3 has 14 amino acids. CDR3 DNA sequence: TGTGCCAGCAGTACGACAGGGGGTGACTATGGCTACACCTTC. It translates to CASSTTGGDYGYTF.

J is TRBJ2-2 and V is TRBV24-1; no clear D gene. Germline V gene sequence: CDR1 KGHDR, CDR2 SFDVKD. The V gene lost 4 bases and the J gene lost 7 bases, with 9 bases spanning the gap. The CDR3 consists of 13 residues. CDR3 bases: TGTGCCACCAGTGACTTCCACGGCGGGGAGCTGTTTTTT. Its translation: CATSDFHGGELFF.

Details on this clone: Other DNA sequences of this sample code for an identical CDR3. CDR3 bases: TGTGCCAGCAGCCAAGAAGACAGGGGGGATGGCTACACCTTC. It specifies CASSQEDRGDGYTF. The genes are TRBV3-1 (or the pseudogene TRBV3-2) and TRBJ1-2; 9 bases map to TRBD1. V dropped 0 bases and J dropped 6; count of bases not matched to a gene: 2. The CDR3 spans 14 residues. Germline V CDR1 and CDR2: LGHDT, YNNKEL (reference sequence).

J is TRBJ1-1 and V is TRBV10-1; the match to TRBD1 covers 10 bases. Germline V gives CDR1 WNHNN, CDR2 SYGVQD (reference sequence). V lost 6 bases to trimming and J lost 1 base; unmatched junction nucleotides: 5. This CDR3 has 15 amino acids. The CDR3 loop is CASSAGQGKNTEAFF. The CDR3, as DNA: TGCGCCAGCAGCGCGGGACAGGGGAAGAACACTGAAGCTTTCTTT.

The chain carries TRBV9 and TRBJ2-7, with 11 bases fitting TRBD2. The CDR3 is 17 amino acids. V dropped 4 bases and J dropped 6; count of bases not matched to a gene: 15. Germline-derived CDR1 and CDR2 are SGDLS and YYNGEE. The CDR3 DNA reads as TGTGCCAGCAGCCCGTGGCCCCTAGCGGGGGGAGCTGCCGAGCAGTACTTC. Translating it yields CASSPWPLAGGAAEQYF.

J is TRBJ1-1 and V is TRBV28; D call uncertain. Trimming pared 8 bases from V and 2 bases from J, leaving 18 bases between. Germline CDR1 and CDR2: MDHEN and SYDVKM. There are 15 residues in the CDR3. The CDR3 nucleotides read TGTGCCAGCGCCAGCGACCCGAGTCCCAACACTGAAGCTTTCTTT. Amino acids: CASASDPSPNTEAFF.

The chain has TRBV5-3 and TRBJ1-5; 7 nucleotides align to TRBD1. TRBV5-3 is placed among ORFs of uncertain function. J gave up 5 bases and V 0 bases, and 11 bases lay outside the gene matches. The CDR3 runs to 17 residues. CDR3 region: CARSLAGTEVRDQPQHF. The CDR3 DNA reads TGTGCCAGAAGCTTGGCGGGGACAGAAGTAAGAGATCAGCCCCAGCATTTT.

CDR3 region: CAISPYRDDSPLHF. For the CDR3, the DNA is TGTGCCATCAGCCCCTACAGGGACGATTCACCCCTCCACTTT. The chain carries TRBV28 and TRBJ1-6, with a possible D match to TRBD1 (6 bases). The CDR3 spans 14 residues. Germline V gene lookup returns CDR1 MDHEN and CDR2 SYDVKM. V was clipped by 10 bases and J by 8 bases, with 18 bases between them.

The chain joins TRBV6-5 to TRBJ1-2, with D possibly matching TRBD1 (6 bases). The CDR3 sequence is 14 residues long. The V end lost 5 bases, the J end lost 4 bases, and 14 bases lay between the germline ends. Per germline, CDR1 MNHEY and CDR2 SVGAGI. The CDR3 sequence: CASSRTGTRYGYTF. CDR3 DNA sequence: TGTGCCAGCAGTCGCACAGGGACCCGCTATGGCTACACCTTC.

The V and J genes are TRBV5-4 and TRBJ2-5; D is unresolved. Trimming took off 0 bases at V and 5 bases at J, with 8 bases between the two ends. The V gene's germline CDR1 is SGHNT and CDR2 YYREEE (reference sequence). The CDR3 covers 13 residues. The chain's CDR3 is CASSLVSSETQYF. Written as DNA, the CDR3 is TGTGCCAGCAGCTTGGTTAGTTCGGAGACCCAGTACTTC.

This sequence joins TRBV15 and TRBJ2-5; D is unclear. From germline, CDR1 is LNHNV and CDR2 YYDKDF (reference sequence). This CDR3 is 15 amino acids long. V lost 0 bases to trimming and J lost 2 bases, with 10 bases between them. Here the CDR3 DNA reads TGTGCCACCAGCAGAGAACCCCTAGGACAAGAGACCCAGTACTTC. Translation: CATSREPLGQETQYF.

Remarks on this clone: At the DNA level, this CDR3 is encoded by other sequences in the same sample as well. The gene calls are TRBV5-1 and TRBJ1-1, with no clear D. There are 13 residues in the CDR3. Germline V lookup: CDR1 SGHRS, CDR2 YFSETQ. The V gene lost 1 base and the J gene lost 2 bases, with 6 bases spanning the gap. CDR3 protein: CASSLTVNTEAFF. In DNA form, the CDR3 reads TGCGCCAGCAGCTTGACAGTCAACACTGAAGCTTTCTTT. Full variable domain (rest looked up from reference TRBV5-1 and TRBJ1-1): KAGVTQTPRYLIKTRGQQVTLSCSPISGHRSVSWYQQTPGQGLQFLFEYFSETQRNKGNFPGRFSGRQFSNSRSEMNVSTLELGDSALYLCASSLTVNTEAFFGQGTRLTVV.

This sequence joins TRBV10-3 and TRBJ2-2; TRBD1 matches at 8 bases. With V trimmed by 2 bases and J by 3 bases, 14 bases remained unmatched. There are 19 residues in the CDR3. Germline CDR1 is ENHRY and CDR2 is SYGVKD. CDR3 sequence (DNA): TGTGCCATCAGTGAGATCCCTGACTCGAGACAGGGGTACACCGGGGAGCTGTTTTTT. It encodes CAISEIPDSRQGYTGELFF.

The chain is built from TRBV29-1 and TRBJ2-7; a weak D match, TRBD1 (6 bases). The CDR3 extends over 11 amino acids. Germline V gene sequence: CDR1 SQVTM, CDR2 ANQGSEA. Between the trimmed V and J ends, which lost 4 bases and 4 bases, there was a span of 8 bases. This CDR3 is CSVGTAYEQYF. The DNA for the CDR3 is TGCAGCGTTGGGACAGCTTACGAGCAGTACTTC.

The chain combines TRBV7-8 with TRBJ1-1; a weak D match, TRBD1 (5 bases). The V gene lost 5 bases and the J gene lost 6 bases, with 13 bases spanning the gap. This CDR3 region has 13 residues. CDR1 and CDR2 from the germline V gene are SGHVS and FQNEAQ. CDR3 nucleotides: TGTGCCAGCAGCCTCACAACAGGCCCTGAAGCTTTCTTT. The encoded protein is CASSLTTGPEAFF.

The chain recombines TRBV2 with TRBJ2-3; D remains unclear. Germline V gives CDR1 SNHLY, CDR2 FYNNEI. With 7 bases removed from V and 0 bases from J, the gap between germline ends came to 14 bases. The CDR3 is 15 amino acids. CDR3 nucleotide sequence: TGTGCCAGCACCCCGCAAGCGCTTAGCACAGATACGCAGTATTTT. Its translation is CASTPQALSTDTQYF.

The chain employs TRBV28 and TRBJ1-6, with D perhaps matching TRBD1 (6 bases). The CDR3 has 15 residues. The germline V gene encodes CDR1 MDHEN and CDR2 SYDVKM. The V gene lost 2 bases and the J gene lost 10 bases, with 15 bases spanning the gap. CDR3 DNA sequence: TGTGCCAGCAGTTTACAGGGACAAGTTAGGTCACCCCTCCACTTT. Translated: CASSLQGQVRSPLHF. The variable domain in full, completed from reference TRBV28 and TRBJ1-6, reads DVKVTQSSRYLVKRTGEKVFLECVQDMDHENMFWYRQDPGLGLRLIYFSYDVKMKEKGDIPEGYSVSREKKERFSLILESASTNQTSMYLCASSLQGQVRSPLHFGNGTRLTVT.

The table lists this clone with a count of one. The J gene is TRBJ2-1, the V gene TRBV14; perhaps TRBD2 as D (5 bases). Germline loops: CDR1 SGHDN, CDR2 FVKESK. V lost 1 base and J lost 4, with 5 bases in between. The CDR3 spans 13 residues. CDR3 DNA sequence: TGTGCCAGCAGCCAAGCGGGATACAATGAGCAGTTCTTC. Encoded protein: CASSQAGYNEQFF. The full variable domain, in which reference TRBV14 and TRBJ2-1 provide the parts outside the CDR3, is EAGVTQFPSHSVIEKGQTVTLRCDPISGHDNLYWYRRVMGKEIKFLLHFVKESKQDESGMPNNRFLAERTGGTYSTLKVQPAELEDSGVYFCASSQAGYNEQFFGPGTRLTVL.

The chain carries TRBV15 and TRBJ2-5; 7 bases fit TRBD1. This CDR3 is built from 16 residues. Germline CDR1 is LNHNV and CDR2 is YYDKDF (reference sequence). V dropped 0 bases and J dropped 4; count of bases not matched to a gene: 8. This CDR3 is CATSRDRLGQAETQYF. For the CDR3, the DNA is TGTGCCACCAGCAGAGATCGTCTAGGACAGGCAGAGACCCAGTACTTC.

The CDR3 DNA is TGTGCCAGCAGCACCGGGACTAGCGGGGTGCCTCGGGGGGAGACCCAGTACTTC. This encodes CASSTGTSGVPRGETQYF. The chain joins TRBV7-6 to TRBJ2-5; 13 bases fit TRBD2. Trimming removed 5 bases from V and 5 bases from J; junction bases left unmatched: 14. This CDR3 region has 18 residues. Looked up from germline, CDR1 is SGHVS and CDR2 is FNYEAQ.

The CDR3 loop reads CASSAGQGSETQYF. The CDR3 DNA is TGTGCCAGTAGCGCTGGACAGGGGTCGGAGACCCAGTACTTC. V and J are TRBV19 and TRBJ2-5; 9 bases line up with TRBD1. Germline V gene lookup returns CDR1 LNHDA and CDR2 SQIVND (reference sequence). The CDR3 length is 14 residues. V gave up 6 bases and J gave up 5 bases; unmatched junction bases: 7.